The T cell receptor (beta chain) described here comes from a study of blood T cells in healthy people across ages (dated by TCRdb to the mid-2010s). Broadly, across the study: Template switching captured roughly one uniquely barcoded TCR beta cDNA molecule per two T cells in model experiments. Age-related changes in TCR beta repertoire diversity were measured in the study by deep sequencing normalized with unique cDNA molecular identifiers. To avoid experimental bias, donors of different ages were spread randomly across the sequencing lanes. Two additional independent replicas of 1 million unique cDNA reads from the same blood draw were analyzed for two donors (one aged 18 to 30 and one aged 80 or older). The donors were split into four age groups: young (average about 16 years), middle-aged (over 35), aged (over 55) and long-lived (roughly 77). Study-level results and caveats: Compared with the aged group, the long-lived group had more naive CD4+ T cells, fewer expanded clones and increased TCR diversity, a pattern suggesting age selection. As age increased, observed TCR beta diversity per million T cells dropped in a roughly linear way, and a significant reduction was already evident by age roughly 40. There was a strong correlation between observed TCR beta diversity and the percentage of naive T cells measured by flow cytometry. The CMV infection status of donors was not known, potentially confounding age-related changes in expanded clonotypes. Because profiling used bulk unsorted PBMCs, naive and antigen-experienced compartments could not be compared conclusively. Estimates of total diversity based on one million sequenced T cells were regarded as lower bounds and as underestimates.

In this sample, this clonotype turned up a few times. The antigen it recognizes is unknown. Per-nucleotide qualities are absent, and no much larger clonotype sits a single base away. Donors were under 40 systemically healthy Caucasian individuals from Russia aged roughly 6 to 90 years. Each donor gave about 11 milliliters of peripheral blood, drawn into EDTA-treated Vacutainer tubes. Ficoll-Paque density-gradient centrifugation was used to isolate PBMCs, with at least 6 million per sample. Trizol reagent was used to extract total RNA from PBMCs, with at least 6 micrograms per sample. For every donor, flow cytometry on a PBMC aliquot measured the percentage of naive CD45RAhigh/CD27high T cells. CDR1 is given as SGHTA and CDR2 as FQGTGA, both from the germline V gene. Reading from cysteine to phenylalanine, the CDR3 counts 14 amino acids. Just CDR3 DNA is preserved here, 42 bases in frame from base 1. The germline ends are 16 bases apart after V is trimmed by 3 bases and J by 7 bases.

Preparation of the library involved 5' RACE. TCRdb lists the instrument as Illumina HiSeq 2500. A second PCR of roughly 7 to 11 cycles was run with a J-beta primer mix and a sample-barcoded 5' primer. A unique molecular identifier was introduced onto each TCR beta cDNA molecule by a template-switch 5' adaptor carrying 12 random nucleotides. At least 3 million CDR3-containing paired-end reads were obtained from each sample. All of the RNA was converted into first-strand cDNA using the Mint cDNA synthesis kit, with a TRBC-specific oligonucleotide serving as the primer. After uracil-DNA glycosylase treatment, a first 18-cycle PCR used universal primers M1SS and BC2_uni_R on all cDNA. The authors' pipeline ran thus. Normalization of each sample was performed by random selection of 1 million high-quality reads, each carrying a distinct molecular identifier. Instead of being binned into consensus sequences, reads with shared molecular identifiers were discarded. MiTCR, with a Q25 quality threshold and the strictest error-elimination algorithm, was used for CDR3 identification, clonotype clustering and error correction. A nonparametric unseen species model with Euler transformation was used to estimate a lower bound on total TCR beta diversity. TCRdb ran its own pipeline on the public reads, namely fastp trimming at Q25 and MiXCR clone calling, and kept in-frame beta chains. Identical CDR3 protein sequences are pooled into one entry, listed with their most common genes and DNA. The V and J calls were determined by TCRdb, not by the authors. The sample has 700,000 to 850,000 distinct CDR3 sequences on record, approximately 55% of them singletons. The ten largest clones add up to approximately 41% of the sample.

The chain is made from TRBV7-3 and TRBJ2-7; 6 matching bases give a weak D call of TRBD1. The source is a man at least 80 years old in good health. Sequencing used blood. The CDR3 loop reads CASSFGSPQGEQYF. The DNA is as follows: TGTGCCAGCAGCTTCGGGTCCCCACAGGGTGAGCAGTACTTC.